One sample yielded the 24 T cell receptor beta chains listed below, sequenced in a study of shared clonotypes between healthy human individuals. Measured with immunoSEQ multiplex PCR; TCRdb has only the in-frame clones, and not every one. This sample yields hundreds of thousands of clones, of which approximately 95% are seen a single time; about 0.11% belongs to the top ten. Positive CCR7 selection of CD45RO-negative cells yielded the naive CD8 cells, and terminally differentiated effector memory CD45RA+ cells were excluded. Material: naive CD8+ T cells sorted from blood. The receptors were gathered from a woman in her twenties or thirties in good health.

The rearrangement links TRBV11-2 to TRBJ2-7; D is ambiguous. This CDR3 comprises 12 residues. CDR1 is SGHAT, CDR2 FQNNGV, per germline. Trimming stripped 4 bases from V and 4 bases from J, with 8 bases between. CDR3 sequence reads: CASSSRDYEQYF. CDR3 nucleotide sequence: TGTGCCAGCAGCTCGCGCGATTACGAGCAGTACTTC.

The chain carries TRBV6-5 and TRBJ2-1, with D possibly TRBD2 on 6 matching bases. Germline assignment: CDR1 MNHEY and CDR2 SVGAGI. This CDR3 is built from 15 residues. Trimming took 2 bases from V and 10 from J, leaving 18 bases between them. CDR3 in amino acids: CASSYAGGGIREQFF. The CDR3 DNA reads as TGTGCCAGCAGTTACGCCGGGGGAGGCATTCGGGAGCAGTTCTTC.

This clone has a single count. The chain combines TRBV28 with TRBJ2-5; weak D call: TRBD2 (5 bases). The CDR3 covers 11 residues. The germline gives CDR1 MDHEN, CDR2 SYDVKM. V lost 3 bases and J 13 bases, leaving 12 bases between the germline ends. CDR3 region: CASSFAGERYF. Here the CDR3 DNA reads TGTGCCAGCAGTTTTGCCGGGGAGCGGTACTTC.

The CDR3 reads CASSALPGRHSNQPQHF. CDR3 sequence (DNA): TGCGCCAGCAGCGCTCTACCGGGACGACATAGCAATCAGCCCCAGCATTTT. The rearrangement links TRBV4-1 to TRBJ1-5; tentative D call: TRBD1 (5 bases). With 5 bases removed from V and 0 bases from J, the gap between germline ends came to 17 bases. CDR1 MGHRA and CDR2 YSYEKL come from the germline V gene. The length of the CDR3 is 17 residues.

The CDR3 nucleotides are TGTGCCAGCAGCTTAGGAAGAGGCTATGGCTACACCTTC. Translated, it gives CASSLGRGYGYTF. J is TRBJ1-2 and V is TRBV11-2; D is unclear. Looked up from germline, CDR1 is SGHAT and CDR2 is FQNNGV. The CDR3 has 13 amino acids. Trimming took off 1 base at V and 4 bases at J, with 7 bases between the two ends.

The chain uses TRBV7-8 and TRBJ2-7, with a possible D match to TRBD2 (6 bases). Trimming removed 1 base from V and 4 bases from J, with 20 bases in between. The CDR3 is 17 amino acids. CDR1 is SGHVS, CDR2 FQNEAQ, per germline. CDR3 sequence reads: CASSLVIEAGPIYEQYF. CDR3 bases: TGTGCCAGCAGCTTAGTCATAGAGGCGGGACCGATTTACGAGCAGTACTTC.

The V call is TRBV5-6, the J call TRBJ2-2; D gene unclear. This CDR3 has 14 amino acids. Germline-derived CDR1 and CDR2 are SGHDT and YYEEEE. Between the trimmed V and J ends, which lost 2 bases and 6 bases, there was a span of 11 bases. The CDR3 is CASSLGEVAGELFF. DNA for the CDR3: TGTGCCAGCAGCTTAGGTGAAGTGGCCGGGGAGCTGTTTTTT.

With regard to this clone: Other DNA sequences of this sample code for an identical CDR3. The V and J genes are TRBV19 and TRBJ2-7, with D perhaps TRBD2 (5 bases). From germline, CDR1 is LNHDA and CDR2 SQIVND (reference sequence). CDR3 size: 13 residues. V was clipped by 5 bases and J by 1 base, with 9 bases between them. The CDR3 DNA follows: TGTGCCAGTAGTCCAGGACTTTCCTACGAGCAGTACTTC. Its translation is CASSPGLSYEQYF.

The chain joins TRBV28 to TRBJ1-1; D is perhaps TRBD1 (6 bases). Per the germline V gene, CDR1 is MDHEN and CDR2 is SYDVKM. The CDR3 has 14 amino acids. The V end lost 2 bases, the J end lost 4 bases, and 11 bases lay between the germline ends. Here the CDR3 DNA reads TGTGCCAGCAGTTTAGGGACATATGTCACTGAAGCTTTCTTT. Its protein product is CASSLGTYVTEAFF.

The J gene is TRBJ2-1, the V gene TRBV29-1; the D call may be TRBD1 or TRBD2 (6 bases each). The CDR3 extends over 14 amino acids. V was trimmed by 3 bases and J by 0 bases, leaving 9 bases between them. Germline CDR1 and CDR2: SQVTM and ANQGSEA. The DNA for the CDR3 is TGCAGCGTTGATACGGGGGCCTCCTACAATGAGCAGTTCTTC. Amino acids: CSVDTGASYNEQFF.

V is TRBV13 and J is TRBJ2-7; the match to TRBD1 covers 9 bases. CDR1 is PRHDT, CDR2 FYEKMQ, per germline (reference sequence). The CDR3 has 14 residues. J gave up 2 bases and V 5 bases, and 4 bases lay outside the gene matches. The CDR3 nucleotides are TGTGCCAGCAGCACCCGGGACAGGGCCTACGAGCAGTACTTC. The encoded protein is CASSTRDRAYEQYF.

The rearrangement uses TRBV5-5 and TRBJ2-7; TRBD2 aligns across 9 bases. Per the germline V gene, CDR1 is SGHKS and CDR2 is YYEKEE (reference sequence). The CDR3 totals 15 residues. Unmatched junction bases numbered 12, after V lost 4 bases and J lost 7 bases. CDR3 nucleotides: TGTGCCAGCAGCCAAGAAATGCGGGAGGGCTGGGAGCAGTACTTC. Protein product: CASSQEMREGWEQYF.

The V gene is TRBV7-9, the J gene TRBJ2-3; D is possibly TRBD2 (5 bases). The CDR3 covers 14 residues. The germline V gene has CDR1 SEHNR and CDR2 FQNEAQ (reference sequence). Trimming left V 6 bases short and J 1 base short, with 11 bases between. The CDR3 region is CASRGGFGTDTQYF. The CDR3 bases are TGTGCCAGCAGAGGAGGTTTCGGCACAGATACGCAGTATTTT.

This chain uses TRBV6-9 with TRBJ2-1; D unresolved. Germline V gene lookup returns CDR1 MNHGY and CDR2 SVAAGI. V was clipped by 4 bases and J by 5 bases, with 9 bases between them. The CDR3 extends over 13 amino acids. CDR3 in DNA: TGTGCCAGCAGTTTACTGGGGAACAATGAGCAGTTCTTC. Amino acid sequence: CASSLLGNNEQFF.

V is TRBV11-2 and J is TRBJ2-7; no clear D gene. Trimming cost V 5 bases and J 4 bases, with 9 bases left between them. Germline CDR1 is SGHAT and CDR2 is FQNNGV. This CDR3 region has 12 residues. This CDR3 is CASSAATYEQYF. The DNA of the CDR3 is TGTGCCAGCAGCGCGGCAACTTACGAGCAGTACTTC. Combining the CDR3 with reference TRBV11-2 and TRBJ2-7 gives the whole variable domain EAGVAQSPRYKIIEKRQSVAFWCNPISGHATLYWYQQILGQGPKLLIQFQNNGVVDDSQLPKDRFSAERLKGVDSTLKIQPAKLEDSAVYLCASSAATYEQYFGPGTRLTVT.

The rearrangement uses TRBV7-9 and TRBJ1-2; 7 bases agree with TRBD1. This CDR3 region has 16 residues. CDR1 SEHNR and CDR2 FQNEAQ come from the germline V gene (reference sequence). J lost 5 bases, V lost 1 base, and 10 bases had no gene match. In DNA form, the CDR3 reads TGTGCCAGCAGCTTAGGGACAGGAGAAGAATTATATGGCTACACCTTC. Protein product: CASSLGTGEELYGYTF.

The chain has TRBV5-4 and TRBJ2-7; 7 bases are a match to TRBD1. V lost 5 bases and J lost 3; bases outside the gene matches: 8. CDR1 and CDR2 from the germline V gene are SGHNT and YYREEE (reference sequence). CDR3 length: 14 residues. The CDR3 sequence is CASSPGTDFYEQYF. In DNA form, the CDR3 reads TGTGCCAGCAGTCCTGGGACAGATTTCTACGAGCAGTACTTC. Combining the CDR3 with reference TRBV5-4 and TRBJ2-7 gives the whole variable domain ETGVTQSPTHLIKTRGQQVTLRCSSQSGHNTVSWYQQALGQGPQFIFQYYREEENGRGNFPPRFSGLQFPNYSSELNVNALELDDSALYLCASSPGTDFYEQYFGPGTRLTVT.

This chain links TRBV9 with TRBJ2-7, with D tentatively TRBD2 (6 bases). V gave up 0 bases and J gave up 2 bases, with 12 bases separating them. Germline V gene data show CDR1 as SGDLS and CDR2 as YYNGEE. The CDR3 is made up of 15 amino acids. The CDR3 loop reads CASSVESGPTYEQYF. CDR3 DNA: TGTGCCAGCAGCGTAGAGAGCGGGCCTACCTACGAGCAGTACTTC.

This chain joins TRBV7-8 and TRBJ2-7, with D possibly TRBD2 on 5 matching bases. Trimming took off 1 base at V and 3 bases at J, with 10 bases between the two ends. Germline assignment: CDR1 SGHVS and CDR2 FQNEAQ. This CDR3 is built from 14 residues. This CDR3 is CASSLGPGYYEQYF. CDR3 bases: TGTGCCAGCAGCTTAGGACCGGGATACTACGAGCAGTACTTC. The full variable domain, in which reference TRBV7-8 and TRBJ2-7 provide the parts outside the CDR3, is GAGVSQSPRYKVAKRGQDVALRCDPISGHVSLFWYQQALGQGPEFLTYFQNEAQLDKSGLPSDRFFAERPEGSVSTLKIQRTQQEDSAVYLCASSLGPGYYEQYFGPGTRLTVT.

In DNA, the CDR3 is TGCGCCAGCAGCGGGACAGAACTTTACGAGCAGTACTTC. It translates to CASSGTELYEQYF. This chain connects TRBV5-1 to TRBJ2-7; 7 positions match TRBD1. This CDR3 comprises 13 residues. Germline V gene sequence: CDR1 SGHRS, CDR2 YFSETQ. The ends lost 4 bases at V and 4 bases at J; junction bases unmatched: 5.

The chain couples TRBV5-6 to TRBJ2-7, with D possibly TRBD1 on 5 matching bases. The CDR3 contains 15 residues. Between the trimmed V and J ends, which lost 1 base and 3 bases, there was a span of 14 bases. CDR1 and CDR2 from the germline V gene are SGHDT and YYEEEE. CDR3 in DNA: TGTGCCAGCAGCTTGCTTTCCAGGGTTAGCTACGAGCAGTACTTC. Translated, it gives CASSLLSRVSYEQYF.

V is TRBV28 and J is TRBJ2-7; no clear D gene. The CDR3 extends over 13 amino acids. The V end was cut by 4 bases, the J end by 4 bases, with 11 bases between. The germline gives CDR1 MDHEN, CDR2 SYDVKM. The CDR3 DNA reads TGTGCCAGCAGTTGGACCGAAGATTACGAGCAGTACTTC. Its protein product is CASSWTEDYEQYF. Drawing the rest from reference TRBV28 and TRBJ2-7, the complete variable domain is DVKVTQSSRYLVKRTGEKVFLECVQDMDHENMFWYRQDPGLGLRLIYFSYDVKMKEKGDIPEGYSVSREKKERFSLILESASTNQTSMYLCASSWTEDYEQYFGPGTRLTVT.

V is TRBV7-2 and J is TRBJ2-7; no clear D. The CDR3 length is 13 residues. Germline CDR1 and CDR2: SGHTA and FQGNSA. V lost 2 bases and J 7 bases, leaving 12 bases between the germline ends. The CDR3 bases are TGTGCCAGCAGCTTATTTGGGGTGGATGAGCAGTACTTC. Its translation is CASSLFGVDEQYF.

The chain is built from TRBV13 and TRBJ2-7, with 9 positions matching TRBD1. Trimming removed 3 bases from V and 2 bases from J; junction bases left unmatched: 5. Germline V gene data show CDR1 as PRHDT and CDR2 as FYEKMQ (reference sequence). The CDR3 is 15 residues long. CDR3 nucleotides: TGTGCCAGCAGCTTTGGGACAGGGACGGCCTACGAGCAGTACTTC. Translated: CASSFGTGTAYEQYF. Supplemented by reference TRBV13 and TRBJ2-7, the full variable domain reads AAGVIQSPRHLIKEKRETATLKCYPIPRHDTVYWYQQGPGQDPQFLISFYEKMQSDKGSIPDRFSAQQFSDYHSELNMSSLELGDSALYFCASSFGTGTAYEQYFGPGTRLTVT.